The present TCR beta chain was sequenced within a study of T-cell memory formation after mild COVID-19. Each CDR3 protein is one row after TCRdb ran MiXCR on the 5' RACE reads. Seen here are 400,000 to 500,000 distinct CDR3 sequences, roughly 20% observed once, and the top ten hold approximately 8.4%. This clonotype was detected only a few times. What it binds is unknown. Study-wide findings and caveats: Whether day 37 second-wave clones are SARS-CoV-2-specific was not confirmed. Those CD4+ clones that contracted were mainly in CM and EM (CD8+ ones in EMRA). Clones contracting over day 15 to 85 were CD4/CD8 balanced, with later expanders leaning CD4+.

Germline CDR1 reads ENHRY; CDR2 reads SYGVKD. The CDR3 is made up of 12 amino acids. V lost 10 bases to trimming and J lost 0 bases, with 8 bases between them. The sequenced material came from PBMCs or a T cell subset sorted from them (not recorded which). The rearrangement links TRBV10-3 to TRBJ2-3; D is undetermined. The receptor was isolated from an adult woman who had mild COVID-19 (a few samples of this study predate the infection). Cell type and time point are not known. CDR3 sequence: CATSASTDTQYF. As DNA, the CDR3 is TGTGCCACTTCTGCGAGCACAGATACGCAGTATTTT.